This paragraph reports one T cell receptor beta chain. The antigen remains undetermined. One junction end does not reproduce the germline sequence, and a read error may be involved. Germline V gene sequence: CDR1 SGHTA, CDR2 FQGNSA. This CDR3 has 19 residues. These data are taken from a study of cytomegalovirus exposure and HLA in healthy donors. PCR involved 60 Vbeta and 13 Jbeta primers. Only in-frame clones appear in the TCRdb table, and some are missing; sequencing was by immunoSEQ multiplex PCR. Among roughly 100,000 clones listed, 76% were seen once. Study results and caveats: It was reported that the classifier diagnosed cytomegalovirus status with high specificity and sensitivity in both the original and validation cohorts.

The V gene is TRBV7-2, the J gene TRBJ2-1; 7 bases line up with TRBD2. The sequence came from a woman aged 55-70 years in good health and CMV-seropositive. The material sequenced was PBMCs. CDR3 protein: CASSLAFRRGGSSYNEQFF. The DNA for the CDR3 is TGTGCCAGCAGCCTAGCCTTCCGACGCGGCGGGAGCTCCTACAATGAGCAGTTCTTC.